This is a list of T cell receptor beta chains from one sample in a study of blood T cell repertoires in COVID-19. Clones were read by immunoSEQ multiplex PCR, and TCRdb kept only the in-frame ones, dropping some. Of 350,000 to 500,000 clones listed, about 90% were seen once; the top ten hold 0.8% to 1%. Sequenced sample: peripheral blood. These TCRs come from a man aged 18 to 29 with COVID-19, enrolled during active disease. Each CDR3 is given with its conserved first and last residue. Each record gives: CDR3 length, D gene, J gene, clone size, V gene, CDR3 DNA, CDR3 protein. The D gene is left open where the match is weak. Expanded clones are given a class, and other clones once, few, many or no size at all.

len: 16
d_gene: -
j_gene: TRBJ2-3
abundance: -
v_gene: TRBV23-1
CDR3nt: TGCGCCAGCAGTCTTTCTAGCGCAACTAGCACAGATACGCAGTATTTT
CDR3aa: CASSLSSATSTDTQYF

len: 12
d_gene: -
j_gene: TRBJ2-7
abundance: -
v_gene: TRBV11-2
CDR3nt: TGTGCCAGCAGTCCCGGGACCTACGAGCAGTACTTC
CDR3aa: CASSPGTYEQYF

len: 15
d_gene: TRBD1
j_gene: TRBJ1-2
abundance: once
v_gene: TRBV2
CDR3nt: TGTGCCAGCCTTGAGGCTGTGGCAGGGGGCTATGGCTACACCTTC
CDR3aa: CASLEAVAGGYGYTF

len: 13
d_gene: -
j_gene: TRBJ2-7
abundance: -
v_gene: TRBV27
CDR3nt: TGTGCCAGCAGTCTCGGACAGACCTACGAGCAGTACTTC
CDR3aa: CASSLGQTYEQYF

len: 14
d_gene: TRBD1
j_gene: TRBJ2-7
abundance: -
v_gene: TRBV27
CDR3nt: TGTGCCAGCAGTTTATGGGGGACAGCTTACGAGCAGTACTTC
CDR3aa: CASSLWGTAYEQYF

len: 14
d_gene: TRBD1
j_gene: TRBJ2-3
abundance: once
v_gene: TRBV10-1
CDR3nt: TGCGCCAGCAAGGGACAGGGACTAACAGATACGCAGTATTTT
CDR3aa: CASKGQGLTDTQYF

len: 13
d_gene: -
j_gene: TRBJ2-7
abundance: -
v_gene: TRBV19
CDR3nt: TGTGCCAGTAGTGTCCGGGACTCCTACGAGCAGTACTTC
CDR3aa: CASSVRDSYEQYF

len: 13
d_gene: TRBD1
j_gene: TRBJ2-7
abundance: -
v_gene: TRBV12-3/TRBV12-4
CDR3nt: TGTGCCACCCGGACAGGGAGGTCCTACGAGCAGTACTTC
CDR3aa: CATRTGRSYEQYF

len: 13
d_gene: -
j_gene: TRBJ2-7
abundance: -
v_gene: TRBV3-1/TRBV3-2
CDR3nt: TGTGCCAGCAGCCAAATCCAGGGTGGCGAGCAGTACTTC
CDR3aa: CASSQIQGGEQYF

len: 13
d_gene: TRBD1
j_gene: TRBJ2-7
abundance: -
v_gene: TRBV19
CDR3nt: TGTGCCACCGCAACGGGACAGTCCTACGAGCAGTACTTC
CDR3aa: CATATGQSYEQYF

len: 17
d_gene: TRBD2
j_gene: TRBJ2-3
abundance: -
v_gene: TRBV15
CDR3nt: TGTGCCACCAGCACCCTACTAGCGGGAGGGCCGTGGGATACGCAGTATTTT
CDR3aa: CATSTLLAGGPWDTQYF

len: 16
d_gene: TRBD1
j_gene: TRBJ1-4
abundance: -
v_gene: TRBV11-3
CDR3nt: TGTGCCAGCAGCACCAATAAAGGACAGGGTGGCGAAAAACTGTTTTTT
CDR3aa: CASSTNKGQGGEKLFF

len: 16
d_gene: TRBD2
j_gene: TRBJ2-1
abundance: -
v_gene: TRBV7-6
CDR3nt: TGTGCCAGCAGCCTCCTTAGCGGGAGGGAGGAAGATGAGCAGTTCTTC
CDR3aa: CASSLLSGREEDEQFF

len: 13
d_gene: TRBD1
j_gene: TRBJ2-5
abundance: -
v_gene: TRBV6-5
CDR3nt: TGTGCCAGCAGAGCAGACAGGGTCGAGACCCAGTACTTC
CDR3aa: CASRADRVETQYF

len: 15
d_gene: TRBD1
j_gene: TRBJ1-5
abundance: -
v_gene: TRBV6-6
CDR3nt: TGTGCCAGCAGTCAAACAGGGGTCCCCCTTCAACCCCAGCATTTT
CDR3aa: CASSQTGVPLQPQHF

len: 15
d_gene: TRBD1
j_gene: TRBJ1-2
abundance: -
v_gene: TRBV5-8
CDR3nt: TGTGCCAGCAGTACCGATCCGGGACAGCACTATGGCTACACCTTC
CDR3aa: CASSTDPGQHYGYTF

len: 14
d_gene: TRBD1
j_gene: TRBJ1-1
abundance: -
v_gene: TRBV29-1
CDR3nt: TGCAGCGGGCTACAGGGGGCTGTGAACACTGAAGCTTTCTTT
CDR3aa: CSGLQGAVNTEAFF

len: 18
d_gene: TRBD2
j_gene: TRBJ2-2
abundance: -
v_gene: TRBV7-9
CDR3nt: TGTGCCAGCAGCTTACCTAGCGGGGAAACGGTGGACACCGGGGAGCTGTTTTTT
CDR3aa: CASSLPSGETVDTGELFF

len: 13
d_gene: TRBD1
j_gene: TRBJ1-2
abundance: -
v_gene: TRBV10-3
CDR3nt: TGTGCCATCAGGGGACAGGAGGAGGATGGCTACACCTTC
CDR3aa: CAIRGQEEDGYTF

len: 13
d_gene: -
j_gene: TRBJ2-5
abundance: -
v_gene: TRBV19
CDR3nt: TGTGCCAGTAGTTTCAGCGAACAAGAGACCCAGTACTTC
CDR3aa: CASSFSEQETQYF

len: 16
d_gene: TRBD1
j_gene: TRBJ2-5
abundance: -
v_gene: TRBV24-1
CDR3nt: TGTGCCACCAGTGATCCCGGGACAGGGGGGGAAGAGACCCAGTACTTC
CDR3aa: CATSDPGTGGEETQYF

len: 12
d_gene: -
j_gene: TRBJ1-5
abundance: -
v_gene: TRBV12-3/TRBV12-4
CDR3nt: TGTGCCAGCAGTATAATTCCCCAGCCCCAGCATTTT
CDR3aa: CASSIIPQPQHF

len: 16
d_gene: TRBD2
j_gene: TRBJ2-7
abundance: -
v_gene: TRBV11-3
CDR3nt: TGTGCCAGCAGCTTTAGTGCGGCTAGCGGAGCGTACGAGCAGTACTTC
CDR3aa: CASSFSAASGAYEQYF

len: 17
d_gene: -
j_gene: TRBJ1-4
abundance: -
v_gene: TRBV7-2
CDR3nt: TGTGCCAGCAGCCCACTTGGGTATAGGAGGAGAAATGAAAAACTGTTTTTT
CDR3aa: CASSPLGYRRRNEKLFF

len: 14
d_gene: TRBD1
j_gene: TRBJ1-1
abundance: -
v_gene: TRBV6-5
CDR3nt: TGTGCCAGCAGTTACGACAGGGGGAACACTGAAGCTTTCTTT
CDR3aa: CASSYDRGNTEAFF

len: 15
d_gene: TRBD1
j_gene: TRBJ1-3
abundance: -
v_gene: TRBV11-3
CDR3nt: TGTGCCAGCAGCTCCGGGGACAGGGCCGGAAACACCATATATTTT
CDR3aa: CASSSGDRAGNTIYF

len: 14
d_gene: -
j_gene: TRBJ2-1
abundance: -
v_gene: TRBV6-5
CDR3nt: TGTGCCAGCATGGGGCAGGCCAATTACAATGAGCAGTTCTTC
CDR3aa: CASMGQANYNEQFF

len: 15
d_gene: TRBD2
j_gene: TRBJ2-2
abundance: -
v_gene: TRBV5-5
CDR3nt: TGTGCCAGCAGGGTGACTAGCGGGAGCCCCGGGGAGCTGTTTTTT
CDR3aa: CASRVTSGSPGELFF

len: 15
d_gene: -
j_gene: TRBJ1-5
abundance: -
v_gene: TRBV19
CDR3nt: TGTGCCAGTAGTATAAGGCACAGTGGGAATCAGCCCCAGCATTTT
CDR3aa: CASSIRHSGNQPQHF

len: 16
d_gene: -
j_gene: TRBJ2-1
abundance: -
v_gene: TRBV7-2
CDR3nt: TGTGCCAGCAGCTCCCCAGCGAGCGGGTCCTACAATGAGCAGTTCTTC
CDR3aa: CASSSPASGSYNEQFF

len: 17
d_gene: TRBD1
j_gene: TRBJ2-3
abundance: -
v_gene: TRBV19
CDR3nt: TGTGCCAGTAGTATTGGGACAGGGGTGAGTGGCACAGATACGCAGTATTTT
CDR3aa: CASSIGTGVSGTDTQYF

len: 16
d_gene: -
j_gene: TRBJ2-7
abundance: -
v_gene: TRBV5-1
CDR3nt: TGCGCCAGCAGCTTGGCGACAGGATGGCGCTCCTACGAGCAGTACTTC
CDR3aa: CASSLATGWRSYEQYF

len: 12
d_gene: -
j_gene: TRBJ2-2
abundance: -
v_gene: TRBV12-3/TRBV12-4
CDR3nt: TGTGCCACCCTAGGAGTGGTCGGGGAGCTGTTTTTT
CDR3aa: CATLGVVGELFF

len: 17
d_gene: -
j_gene: TRBJ2-1
abundance: -
v_gene: TRBV11-3
CDR3nt: TGTGCCAGCAGCTTAGAACCCACTGCGGGACCATACAATGAGCAGTTCTTC
CDR3aa: CASSLEPTAGPYNEQFF

len: 18
d_gene: TRBD2
j_gene: TRBJ2-2
abundance: -
v_gene: TRBV24-1
CDR3nt: TGTGCCACCAGTGATGCCGGGACTAGCGGGGGGGCCATCGGGGAGCTGTTTTTT
CDR3aa: CATSDAGTSGGAIGELFF

len: 14
d_gene: -
j_gene: TRBJ1-2
abundance: -
v_gene: TRBV29-1
CDR3nt: TGCAGCGTCCAAAGTGCAGGCCTCAGAGATGGCTACACCTTC
CDR3aa: CSVQSAGLRDGYTF